One and the same sample provided the 16 T cell receptor beta chains below, sequenced in a study of response to subunit inactivated influenza vaccine. Each CDR3 protein gets one entry after TCRdb re-called the RT-PCR reads with MiXCR. The sample has about 700,000 distinct CDR3 sequences; approximately 14% are singletons. The sequences come from PBMCs from blood, collected 14 to 15 days before vaccination. These TCRs come from a man in his fifties who received an inactivated influenza vaccine.

The chain employs TRBV18 and TRBJ2-7; TRBD2 might be the D (5 bases). The germline V gene has CDR1 KGHSH and CDR2 LQKENI. Trimming removed 3 bases at V and 6 bases at J, with 12 bases between. The CDR3 has 13 amino acids. The CDR3: CASSPSGLSEQYF. The CDR3 DNA sequence: TGTGCCAGCTCACCGTCTGGACTTTCCGAGCAGTACTTC.

Only a few counts were recorded for this clonotype. This sequence joins TRBV12-3 or TRBV12-4 and TRBJ2-7; TRBD1 is a possible D gene (5 bases). Between the trimmed V and J ends, which lost 9 bases and 2 bases, there was a span of 17 bases. CDR3 length: 14 amino acids. CDR3 DNA: TGTGCCAGTTCTGGGGCCAGCCCTCCCTACGAGCAGTACTTC. Translated: CASSGASPPYEQYF.

This clonotype has a count of ten or more. DNA of the CDR3: TGCGCCAGCAGCTTCTCTAGCAGGACAGATACGCAGTATTTT. This codes for CASSFSSRTDTQYF. The rearrangement links TRBV5-1 to TRBJ2-3; D perhaps matches TRBD2 (5 bases). CDR1 and CDR2 (germline): SGHRS, YFSETQ. The CDR3 runs 14 residues. The V end was cut by 2 bases, the J end by 3 bases, with 10 bases between.

V usage is TRBV10-3 and J usage is TRBJ2-7, with a possible D match to TRBD1 (6 bases). This CDR3 contains 14 residues. V was shortened by 1 base and J by 5 bases, with 12 bases between the two germline ends. Germline lookup yields CDR1 ENHRY and CDR2 SYGVKD. CDR3 in amino acids: CAISEFQGRHEQYF. In nucleotides, the CDR3 is TGTGCCATCAGTGAGTTCCAGGGGCGGCACGAGCAGTACTTC.

This clonotype was counted between two and nine times. The chain employs TRBV29-1 and TRBJ2-7; 8 bases align to TRBD1. V lost 6 bases to trimming and J lost 3 bases; unmatched junction nucleotides: 13. Germline loops: CDR1 SQVTM, CDR2 ANQGSEA. This CDR3 has 15 amino acids. The CDR3 DNA follows: TGCAGCGTCAGTAAAAAATTTGGACAGGGCTACGAGCAGTACTTC. This sequence encodes CSVSKKFGQGYEQYF.

At least ten counts were recorded for this clonotype. V and J are TRBV29-1 and TRBJ2-2; D unresolved. Germline CDR1 SQVTM, CDR2 ANQGSEA. The CDR3 length is 12 residues. Trimming removed 4 bases at V and 1 base at J, with 4 bases between. CDR3 nucleotides: TGCAGCGTTGCCCTGAACACCGGGGAGCTGTTTTTT. Translated, it gives CSVALNTGELFF.

The chain links TRBV9 to TRBJ2-5; 11 bases map to TRBD1. CDR3 size: 14 residues. The J segment lost 5 bases and the V segment lost 2 bases, leaving 2 bases of the junction unmatched. Germline assignment: CDR1 SGDLS and CDR2 YYNGEE. The CDR3 region is CASSVWTGGETQYF. CDR3 coding DNA: TGTGCCAGCAGCGTTTGGACAGGGGGCGAGACCCAGTACTTC.

The chain joins TRBV19 to TRBJ1-5; tentatively, D is TRBD1 (5 bases). This CDR3 region has 13 residues. V lost 3 bases, J lost 6 bases, and 9 bases lay in between. The germline gives CDR1 LNHDA, CDR2 SQIVND (reference sequence). The CDR3 bases are TGTGCCAGTAGTATTCGGGGCACTCAGCCCCAGCATTTT. It translates to CASSIRGTQPQHF.

The chain combines TRBV29-1 with TRBJ1-2; unclear D gene. The CDR3 is 10 amino acids. V was cut by 6 bases and J by 8 bases, with 10 bases left in between. Germline CDR1 is SQVTM and CDR2 is ANQGSEA. The CDR3 DNA sequence: TGCAGCGTGGTGGCTTCCGGCTACACCTTC. As protein: CSVVASGYTF. The whole variable domain, filled in from reference TRBV29-1 and TRBJ1-2, reads SAVISQKPSRDICQRGTSLTIQCQVDSQVTMMFWYRQQPGQSLTLIATANQGSEATYESGFVIDKFPISRPNLTFSTLTVSNMSPEDSSIYLCSVVASGYTFGSGTRLTVV.

This clonotype was counted between two and nine times. The V and J genes are TRBV4-3 and TRBJ2-7; D remains ambiguous. Germline loops: CDR1 LGHNA, CDR2 YSLEER. CDR3 length: 14 residues. Deletions cut 4 bases from V and 2 bases from J, with 12 bases between. The CDR3 nucleotides read TGCGCCAGCAGCCCTAGTGGTCTCGCCTACGAGCAGTACTTC. Translation gives CASSPSGLAYEQYF.

The rearrangement links TRBV7-9 to TRBJ2-7, with TRBD2 as a possible D gene (5 bases). CDR3 size: 13 residues. CDR1 is SEHNR and CDR2 is FQNEAQ in the germline V gene (reference sequence). The germline V and J ends were trimmed by 5 bases and 2 bases, with 10 bases remaining between them. The CDR3 here is CASSRPGAYEQYF. CDR3 bases: TGTGCCAGCAGCCGCCCCGGGGCCTACGAGCAGTACTTC.

The chain joins TRBV13 to TRBJ2-5; 11 bases line up with TRBD2. J lost 7 bases, V lost 6 bases, and 10 bases had no gene match. The CDR3 contains 15 residues. The V gene's germline CDR1 is PRHDT and CDR2 FYEKMQ (reference sequence). The CDR3 spells CASSGGSGGAGTQYF. DNA of the CDR3: TGTGCCAGCAGTGGCGGTAGCGGGGGGGCTGGGACCCAGTACTTC.

This clonotype was found a few times. J is TRBJ2-2 and V is TRBV6-1; 7 bases align to TRBD1. Germline assignment: CDR1 MNHNS and CDR2 SASEGT. V was pared by 6 bases and J by 5 bases, with 9 bases of the junction left unmatched. This CDR3 is 15 amino acids long. The CDR3 reads CASSRQGRATGELFF. In DNA, the CDR3 is TGTGCCAGCAGCAGACAGGGAAGGGCTACCGGGGAGCTGTTTTTT.

V and J are TRBV6-2 or TRBV6-3 and TRBJ2-1; the match to TRBD2 covers 8 bases. After removal of 6 bases from V and 4 bases from J, the junction contained 8 bases not matched to a gene. Germline V gene sequence: CDR1 MNHEY, CDR2 SVGEGT. CDR3 length: 15 residues. Here the CDR3 reads CASRERELIYNEQFF. The CDR3 DNA is TGTGCCAGCAGAGAGCGGGAGCTCATATACAATGAGCAGTTCTTC.

This clonotype was counted only a few times. The chain recombines TRBV6-5 with TRBJ2-5; D is ambiguous. V was pared by 2 bases and J by 0 bases, with 10 bases between. The CDR3 length is 15 residues. Germline CDR1 is MNHEY and CDR2 is SVGAGI. The CDR3 protein is CASSYGLKYQETQYF. In DNA, the CDR3 is TGTGCCAGCAGTTACGGTTTGAAGTACCAAGAGACCCAGTACTTC.

The rearrangement links TRBV9 to TRBJ2-5; D might be TRBD1 (6 bases). The CDR3 contains 15 residues. Trimming stripped 1 base from V and 0 bases from J, with 10 bases between. Germline V gene data show CDR1 as SGDLS and CDR2 as YYNGEE. CDR3 nucleotide sequence: TGTGCCAGCAGCGTAAGGGGGTTCTACCAAGAGACCCAGTACTTC. Its translation: CASSVRGFYQETQYF.